The clone carrying this T cell receptor beta chain was detected only a few times. What it binds is not known. The germline V gene encodes CDR1 MNHGY and CDR2 SVAAGI. The CDR3 is made up of 15 amino acids. V lost 3 bases to trimming and J lost 4 bases, with 15 bases between them. Time point denoted: persistent/refractory GD, antithyroid drugs over 5 years with positive TRAb. PBMC-extracted RNA yielded the TCR library. This specimen comes from a study of regulatory T cells in long-lasting Graves disease. Study conclusions and caveats: Repertoires from persistent disease leaned toward TRBV28, TRBJ1-2 and TRBJ2-5.

Investigators prepared the TCR beta libraries by applying iRepertoire HTBI primers and Arm-PCR of CDR3 regions. From the multiplex PCR reads, TCRdb called clonotypes with MiXCR, one entry per CDR3 protein. The sample yields hundreds of thousands of distinct CDR3 sequences, approximately 31% seen once. The V call is TRBV6-9, the J call TRBJ1-2; D perhaps matches TRBD1 (5 bases). This clonotype originated in a female donor with Graves disease. The sequences come from peripheral blood mononuclear cells (PBMCs), collected when the disease was refractory, from a patient treated with antithyroid drugs. DNA of the CDR3: TGTGCCAGCAGTTACAGGGCGGAACGAGTCTATGGCTACACCTTC. Protein product: CASSYRAERVYGYTF.